This record concerns one TCR beta chain sequence. This specimen belongs to a study of CD8 T cells in Susac syndrome. Random hexamers were used to reverse transcribe the RNA input (roughly 0.5 to 1 ug). TCRdb used MiXCR to reprocess the immunoSEQ multiplex PCR reads, holding one entry per CDR3 protein. The repertoire includes roughly 200,000 distinct CDR3 sequences, approximately 96% of them detected once, and 0.093% sits in the top ten. The CDR3 has 18 amino acids. In germline, CDR1 is LGHNA, CDR2 YNFKEQ. V gave up 1 base and J gave up 0 bases, with 15 bases separating them. This sequence joins TRBV4-2 and TRBJ2-2; D remains ambiguous. The TCR originated in a human donor with multiple sclerosis. Sequenced material: CD4+ T cells from PBMCs. CDR3 protein: CASSQVASGPPNTGELFF. Written as DNA, the CDR3 is TGTGCCAGCAGCCAAGTTGCTTCCGGGCCGCCGAACACCGGGGAGCTGTTTTTT.